This T cell receptor beta chain was retrieved from a study of cytomegalovirus exposure and HLA in healthy donors. Study results and limitations: As a later analysis revealed, the rate of TCR association differed by HLA locus, with DRB1 most and HLA-C fewest.

V lost 0 bases and J 5 bases, leaving 19 bases between the germline ends. Per germline, CDR1 MGHRA and CDR2 YSYEKL. The CDR3 runs to 17 residues. As regards this clone: Antigen specificity is unknown.

PCR used 60 Vbeta primers and 13 Jbeta primers. Only in-frame clones appear in the TCRdb table, and some are missing; sequencing was by immunoSEQ multiplex PCR. Of 150,000 to 200,000 clones listed, around four fifths are singletons. The receptor comes from a young man in good health and CMV-seropositive. The chain combines TRBV4-1 with TRBJ1-2; tentative D call: TRBD1 (5 bases). The specimen was PBMCs. The CDR3 loop is CASSQEGGVVVSYGYTF. The CDR3, as DNA: TGCGCCAGCAGCCAAGAGGGGGGGGTAGTCGTCTCGTATGGCTACACCTTC.